This TCR beta chain was identified during a study of CD8 T cells in Susac syndrome. RNA in amounts of roughly 0.45 to 1 ug was reverse transcribed with random hexamers. Multiplex PCR with immunoSEQ amplified the TCR beta CDR3 across 54 Vbeta and 13 Jbeta. TCRdb independently ran MiXCR on the immunoSEQ multiplex PCR reads; one entry per CDR3 protein. The top ten clones hold approximately 0.13% of a sample with about 120,000 distinct CDR3 sequences, about nine tenths of them seen once. V lost 5 bases, J lost 0 bases, and 11 bases lay in between. In germline, CDR1 is SGHTA, CDR2 FQGNSA. The CDR3 loop spans 14 amino acids.

The sample comprised CD4+ T cells from PBMCs. The V call is TRBV7-2, the J call TRBJ2-7; D gene unclear. This clonotype was obtained from a human donor in good health. CDR3 in DNA: TGTGCCAGCAGCACAGCGCTGGGCTCCTACGAGCAGTACTTC. Amino acid sequence: CASSTALGSYEQYF.